The TCR beta chain under discussion was sequenced for a study of CD4+ T cells in melanoma. Points on this clone: No antigen is known for it.

This CDR3 contains 14 residues. V lost 3 bases, J lost 5 bases, and 14 bases lay in between. The germline CDR1 and CDR2 sequences are KGHSH and LQKENI. General study results and limits: Reportedly, melanoma neoantigen-specific CD4+ T cells showed varied differentiation states.

Profiled with immunoSEQ multiplex PCR; TCRdb holds only in-frame clones, not every one. The sample lists about 50,000 clones; roughly nine tenths were seen once. This sequence joins TRBV18 and TRBJ2-7, with D unclear. This TCR was recovered from a human donor with melanoma. What was sequenced was peripheral blood. The DNA for the CDR3 is TGTGCCAGCTCACCTTCGTCGACCACCCACGAGCAGTACTTC. Its protein is CASSPSSTTHEQYF.